Below are 31 T cell receptor beta chains sequenced from a single sample in a study of T-cell memory formation after mild COVID-19. One entry per CDR3 protein results from TCRdb running MiXCR on the 5' RACE reads. This table holds 110,000 to 150,000 distinct CDR3 sequences, 13% to 15% found once. The sequenced material came from PBMCs or a T cell subset sorted from them (not recorded which). All receptors derive from an adult woman who had mild COVID-19 (a few samples of this study predate the infection). Cell type and time point are not known.

CDR3 nucleotide sequence: TGCGCCAGCAGCTTGCGTGGGACTAGTATCAATGAGCAGTTCTTC. This sequence encodes CASSLRGTSINEQFF. J is TRBJ2-1 and V is TRBV5-1; the match to TRBD2 covers 8 bases. V dropped 1 base and J dropped 6; count of bases not matched to a gene: 6. In germline, CDR1 is SGHRS, CDR2 YFSETQ. The CDR3 totals 15 residues. Variable domain in full (rest from reference TRBV5-1 and TRBJ2-1): KAGVTQTPRYLIKTRGQQVTLSCSPISGHRSVSWYQQTPGQGLQFLFEYFSETQRNKGNFPGRFSGRQFSNSRSEMNVSTLELGDSALYLCASSLRGTSINEQFFGPGTRLTVL.

J is TRBJ2-7 and V is TRBV4-3; 12 bases are shared with TRBD2. V lost 3 bases and J lost 4; bases outside the gene matches: 10. In germline, CDR1 is LGHNA, CDR2 YSLEER. The CDR3 extends over 17 amino acids. Here the CDR3 reads CASSQRLAGDYPYEQYF. In DNA, the CDR3 is TGCGCCAGCAGCCAGAGACTAGCGGGAGATTACCCGTACGAGCAGTACTTC.

This clonotype was seen ten or more times. The V gene is TRBV5-6, the J gene TRBJ2-3, with D possibly being TRBD2 (6 bases). The CDR3 is 15 residues long. CDR1 and CDR2 from the germline V gene are SGHDT and YYEEEE. The V end was cut by 3 bases, the J end by 0 bases, with 11 bases between. CDR3: CASSSLLASTDTQYF. The DNA for the CDR3 is TGTGCCAGCAGCTCCCTACTAGCTAGCACAGATACGCAGTATTTT.

In this sample, this clonotype turned up a few times. The rearrangement joins TRBV11-2 to TRBJ2-7, with 7 bases fitting TRBD2. The J segment lost 3 bases and the V segment lost 5 bases, leaving 10 bases of the junction unmatched. CDR1 SGHAT and CDR2 FQNNGV come from the germline V gene. The CDR3 length is 15 residues. The CDR3 region is CASSPRGSGVYEQYF. As DNA, the CDR3 is TGTGCCAGCAGCCCCCGGGGGAGCGGGGTCTACGAGCAGTACTTC.

Written as DNA, the CDR3 is TGTGCCACCCGGGCGACACCTACCTATGGCTACACCTTC. Amino acids: CATRATPTYGYTF. This chain uses TRBV27 with TRBJ1-2, with unresolved D. In germline, CDR1 is MNHEY, CDR2 SMNVEV (reference sequence). The V gene lost 10 bases and the J gene lost 4 bases, with 16 bases spanning the gap. CDR3 length: 13 amino acids.

The gene calls are TRBV18 and TRBJ2-7; a weak D match, TRBD1 (6 bases). The CDR3 extends over 16 amino acids. Per the germline V gene, CDR1 is KGHSH and CDR2 is LQKENI. Between the trimmed V and J ends, which lost 2 bases and 2 bases, there was a span of 16 bases. This CDR3 is CASSPIGQQSPYEQYF. In DNA, the CDR3 is TGTGCCAGCTCACCAATCGGACAGCAGAGTCCCTACGAGCAGTACTTC.

This chain uses TRBV9 with TRBJ1-2; D uncertain. The CDR3 has 12 residues. Deletions cut 2 bases from V and 4 bases from J, with 6 bases between. CDR1 SGDLS and CDR2 YYNGEE come from the germline V gene. In DNA, the CDR3 is TGTGCCAGCAGCGTGCCGCGCTATGGCTACACCTTC. Translation: CASSVPRYGYTF.

The CDR3 spells CSATRTSGDLYNEQFF. The CDR3 DNA follows: TGCAGTGCTACCAGGACTAGCGGGGACCTTTACAATGAGCAGTTCTTC. The genes are TRBV20-1 and TRBJ2-1, with 12 nucleotides matching TRBD2. Losses at the gene ends were 4 bases for V and 4 bases for J; bases not matched to a gene: 8. Germline V gene data show CDR1 as DFQATT and CDR2 as SNEGSKA (reference sequence). The CDR3 length is 16 residues.

There are a few counts of this clonotype. The chain employs TRBV25-1 and TRBJ1-2; TRBD1 is a possible D gene (5 bases). Germline CDR1 and CDR2: MGHDK and SYGVNS. With 2 bases removed from V and 7 bases from J, the gap between germline ends came to 14 bases. This CDR3 contains 14 residues. This chain's CDR3 is CASSEPGETSGYTF. For the CDR3, the DNA is TGTGCCAGCAGTGAACCGGGGGAGACGAGTGGCTACACCTTC.

This clonotype was detected a few times. The chain carries TRBV2 and TRBJ2-7, with D maybe TRBD2 (5 bases). Per germline, CDR1 SNHLY and CDR2 FYNNEI. Trimming cost V 4 bases and J 2 bases, with 21 bases left between them. This CDR3 has 17 residues. As DNA, the CDR3 is TGTGCCAGCAGTGTTACCCCTCACAAGCCGGGAACCTACGAGCAGTACTTC. It is translated as CASSVTPHKPGTYEQYF.

This clonotype was observed a handful of times. The chain combines TRBV2 with TRBJ2-7; D is perhaps TRBD1 (6 bases). Germline loops: CDR1 SNHLY, CDR2 FYNNEI. Between the trimmed V and J ends, which lost 2 bases and 4 bases, there was a span of 24 bases. The CDR3 is 18 residues long. CDR3 sequence reads: CASSESERQGLISYEQYF. In DNA form, the CDR3 reads TGTGCCAGCAGTGAAAGCGAGCGCCAGGGGTTAATCTCGTACGAGCAGTACTTC.

This clonotype was counted between two and nine times. The chain joins TRBV7-3 to TRBJ2-3, with a tentative D call TRBD2 (7 bases). Between the trimmed V and J ends, which lost 1 base and 5 bases, there was a span of 13 bases. CDR1 is SGHTA and CDR2 is FQGTGA in the germline V gene. The CDR3 is made up of 15 amino acids. DNA for the CDR3: TGTGCCAGCAGCTTAATCCGGGGGGCCAAAGATACGCAGTATTTT. This gives the protein CASSLIRGAKDTQYF.

This clonotype was seen a handful of times. The V call is TRBV9, the J call TRBJ1-4; D is possibly TRBD1 (5 bases). The CDR3 sequence is 16 residues long. From germline, CDR1 is SGDLS and CDR2 YYNGEE. Trimming pared 3 bases from V and 6 bases from J, leaving 18 bases between. In nucleotides, the CDR3 is TGTGCCAGCAGCGGAGGCGGTATAGGGGTGGATGAAAAACTGTTTTTT. It codes for CASSGGGIGVDEKLFF.

This clonotype appeared many times. The CDR3: CASSETSGRADTQYF. The CDR3, as DNA: TGTGCCAGCAGCGAGACTAGCGGGAGGGCAGATACGCAGTATTTT. V gene TRBV12-3 or TRBV12-4 combines with J gene TRBJ2-3, with 14 bases aligning to TRBD2. The CDR3 spans 15 residues. J gave up 4 bases and V 6 bases, and 3 bases lay outside the gene matches.

This chain joins TRBV9 and TRBJ2-3; D gene unclear. V lost 0 bases, J lost 4 bases, and 15 bases lay in between. In germline, CDR1 is SGDLS, CDR2 YYNGEE. The CDR3 is 16 amino acids. CDR3 DNA sequence: TGTGCCAGCAGCGTAGAAGGGTATGGGCCTCCAGATACGCAGTATTTT. Protein sequence: CASSVEGYGPPDTQYF. Full variable domain (outside the CDR3, taken from reference TRBV9 and TRBJ2-3): DSGVTQTPKHLITATGQRVTLRCSPRSGDLSVYWYQQSLDQGLQFLIQYYNGEERAKGNILERFSAQQFPDLHSELNLSSLELGDSALYFCASSVEGYGPPDTQYFGPGTRLTVL.

This chain joins TRBV7-6 and TRBJ1-1; 8 nucleotides line up with TRBD1. Germline V gene sequence: CDR1 SGHVS, CDR2 FNYEAQ. The CDR3 extends over 15 amino acids. Trimming took 5 bases from V and 5 from J; bases not matched to a gene: 10. Here the CDR3 reads CASSPLQGANTEAFF. The CDR3 DNA reads TGTGCCAGCAGCCCGCTCCAGGGGGCAAATACTGAAGCTTTCTTT.

V gene TRBV13 combines with J gene TRBJ1-1; D possibly corresponds to TRBD1 (5 bases). V was trimmed by 5 bases and J by 4 bases, leaving 11 bases between them. CDR3 length: 13 residues. Germline V CDR1 and CDR2: PRHDT, FYEKMQ (reference sequence). The CDR3 sequence: CASSPRDGTEAFF. Written as DNA, the CDR3 is TGTGCCAGCAGCCCTCGGGACGGCACTGAAGCTTTCTTT. Full variable domain (missing parts from reference TRBV13 and TRBJ1-1): AAGVIQSPRHLIKEKRETATLKCYPIPRHDTVYWYQQGPGQDPQFLISFYEKMQSDKGSIPDRFSAQQFSDYHSELNMSSLELGDSALYFCASSPRDGTEAFFGQGTRLTVV.

The rearrangement joins TRBV12-3 or TRBV12-4 to TRBJ2-3, with 9 bases identical to TRBD1. V gave up 2 bases and J gave up 6 bases; unmatched junction bases: 9. This CDR3 has 16 residues. Written as DNA, the CDR3 is TGTGCCAGCAGTTTAAAAGGGACAGGGACACGGGATACGCAGTATTTT. Protein product: CASSLKGTGTRDTQYF.

The rearrangement joins TRBV15 to TRBJ2-1; D is possibly TRBD2 (5 bases). CDR3 length: 15 amino acids. CDR1 and CDR2 from the germline V gene are LNHNV and YYDKDF (reference sequence). V gave up 0 bases and J gave up 2 bases, with 8 bases separating them. In DNA form, the CDR3 reads TGTGCCACCAGCAGAGATCGGGGTCCCTACAATGAGCAGTTCTTC. This sequence encodes CATSRDRGPYNEQFF.

This rearrangement joins TRBV4-3 to TRBJ1-2; a possible D gene is TRBD1 (6 bases). The CDR3 runs 17 residues. Germline lookup yields CDR1 LGHNA and CDR2 YSLEER. V was clipped by 0 bases and J by 6 bases, with 20 bases between them. CDR3 sequence reads: CASSQDPEGTFFDGYTF. As DNA, the CDR3 is TGCGCCAGCAGCCAAGATCCCGAAGGGACATTTTTTGATGGCTACACCTTC.

This clonotype showed up just a few times. The rearrangement joins TRBV4-3 to TRBJ2-1, with 10 bases aligning to TRBD2. After removal of 0 bases from V and 9 bases from J, the junction contained 8 bases not matched to a gene. The CDR3 totals 16 residues. Germline lookup yields CDR1 LGHNA and CDR2 YSLEER. CDR3 loop: CASSQDKASGSGEQFF. DNA for the CDR3: TGCGCCAGCAGCCAAGATAAAGCTAGCGGGAGTGGTGAGCAGTTCTTC.

This clonotype was seen many times. V gene TRBV27 combines with J gene TRBJ1-1; no clear D gene. CDR1 is MNHEY and CDR2 is SMNVEV in the germline V gene (reference sequence). The CDR3 totals 13 residues. Trimming took 2 bases from V and 1 from J, leaving 5 bases between them. The CDR3 reads CASSLNRNTEAFF. As DNA, the CDR3 is TGTGCCAGCAGTTTAAACAGGAACACTGAAGCTTTCTTT.

The chain is built from TRBV6-1 and TRBJ1-5; the match to TRBD1 covers 8 bases. Trimming at V came to 7 bases and at J to 4 bases, leaving 9 bases not matched to a gene. The CDR3 runs 15 residues. Germline values: CDR1 MNHNS, CDR2 SASEGT. For the CDR3, the DNA is TGTGCCAGCATCGACAGGACAGGGATTAATCAGCCCCAGCATTTT. Translated: CASIDRTGINQPQHF.

This clonotype has just a few counts. The rearrangement links TRBV7-6 to TRBJ2-3, with 10 nucleotides matching TRBD2. J lost 0 bases, V lost 0 bases, and 3 bases had no gene match. This CDR3 spans 17 amino acids. From germline, CDR1 is SGHVS and CDR2 FNYEAQ. The CDR3 loop reads CASSLAGTSASTDTQYF. DNA for the CDR3: TGTGCCAGCAGCTTAGCCGGGACTAGCGCGAGCACAGATACGCAGTATTTT.

This clonotype was observed a few times. The gene calls are TRBV4-3 and TRBJ2-5; TRBD1 agrees at 7 bases. This CDR3 comprises 15 residues. Unmatched junction bases numbered 6, after V lost 1 base and J lost 4 bases. Germline V CDR1 and CDR2: LGHNA, YSLEER. CDR3 sequence reads: CASSQANRGGETQYF. In DNA, the CDR3 is TGCGCCAGCAGCCAAGCTAACAGGGGCGGAGAGACCCAGTACTTC.

This clonotype came up a few times. The chain links TRBV13 to TRBJ2-7, with TRBD2 as a possible D gene (5 bases). CDR3 length: 14 amino acids. The germline gives CDR1 PRHDT, CDR2 FYEKMQ (reference sequence). The V end lost 4 bases, the J end lost 5 bases, and 15 bases lay between the germline ends. DNA for the CDR3: TGTGCCAGCAGCTCCTTGAACAGCGGCCACGAGCAGTACTTC. Encoded protein: CASSSLNSGHEQYF.

This clonotype turned up a few times. The V gene is TRBV2, the J gene TRBJ2-7, with a possible D match to TRBD1 (7 bases). Trimming left V 3 bases short and J 7 bases short, with 22 bases between. Germline loops: CDR1 SNHLY, CDR2 FYNNEI. The CDR3 is 16 amino acids. The CDR3 sequence is CASSDLGQGGSGEQYF. The CDR3 nucleotides are TGTGCCAGCAGTGATTTGGGCCAGGGGGGATCGGGGGAGCAGTACTTC.

V usage is TRBV5-1 and J usage is TRBJ1-1, with D maybe TRBD1 (6 bases). The ends were cut back, 4 bases at V and 2 bases at J, with 12 bases in the middle. The CDR3 extends over 14 amino acids. Germline-derived CDR1 and CDR2 are SGHRS and YFSETQ. This CDR3 is CASSHGQPNTEAFF. The CDR3 nucleotides read TGCGCCAGCAGCCATGGACAGCCCAACACTGAAGCTTTCTTT.

This sequence joins TRBV12-3 or TRBV12-4 and TRBJ2-1, with 11 bases identical to TRBD2. The ends lost 5 bases at V and 5 bases at J; junction bases unmatched: 5. This CDR3 contains 15 residues. This CDR3 reads CASSPLAGGHNEQFF. The CDR3 nucleotides are TGTGCCAGCAGTCCTCTAGCGGGGGGTCACAATGAGCAGTTCTTC.

The CDR3 is CASSVEGNRENYGYTF. For the CDR3, the DNA is TGTGCCAGCAGCGTAGAGGGCAACAGGGAAAACTATGGCTACACCTTC. The chain uses TRBV9 and TRBJ1-2, with a possible D match to TRBD1 (6 bases). Germline CDR1 SGDLS, CDR2 YYNGEE. There are 16 residues in the CDR3. V was shortened by 0 bases and J by 2 bases, with 14 bases between the two germline ends.

V and J are TRBV7-2 and TRBJ1-5; TRBD1 matches at 8 bases. Unmatched junction bases numbered 6, after V lost 2 bases and J lost 3 bases. The CDR3 extends over 16 amino acids. Germline CDR1 reads SGHTA; CDR2 reads FQGNSA. CDR3 nucleotides: TGTGCCAGCAGCTTAACTGGACAGGGTCTCAATCAGCCCCAGCATTTT. Translation gives CASSLTGQGLNQPQHF. Filled out from reference TRBV7-2 and TRBJ1-5, the complete variable domain reads GAGVSQSPSNKVTEKGKDVELRCDPISGHTALYWYRQSLGQGLEFLIYFQGNSAPDKSGLPSDRFSAERTGGSVSTLTIQRTQQEDSAVYLCASSLTGQGLNQPQHFGDGTRLSIL.